The present T cell receptor beta chain was sequenced within a study of CD8+ T cells in alopecia areata. At the level of the study: Once tofacitinib had been taken for 6 to 18 months, 6 months off drug followed. Percent of scalp involved defined treated patients' severity scores.

Overall study results and limits: Scalp and blood samples kept many expanded lesional clones throughout tofacitinib.

RNA extraction was followed by reverse transcription into cDNA, which acted as the sequencing template. Using immunoSEQ multiplex PCR, the repertoire was profiled, and TCRdb retains in-frame clones only, with some absent. The table lists about 190,000 clones, roughly three fifths of them singletons, with roughly 0.71% in the top ten. The treatment: oral pan-JAK inhibitor, 5-10 mg twice daily. CDR3 size: 14 residues. From germline, CDR1 is MDHEN and CDR2 SYDVKM. Trimming took off 2 bases at V and 0 bases at J, with 7 bases between the two ends. A note on this clone: Its antigen is unidentified. This specimen includes other DNA sequences encoding the same CDR3.

Sequenced material: CD4+ T cells sorted from blood, taken at week 4, from a patient treated with tofacitinib. The chain uses TRBV28 and TRBJ1-1; D is uncertain. The TCR comes from a human donor with alopecia areata. Here the CDR3 DNA reads TGTGCCAGCAGTTTACCAGGCATGAACACTGAAGCTTTCTTT. Protein: CASSLPGMNTEAFF.